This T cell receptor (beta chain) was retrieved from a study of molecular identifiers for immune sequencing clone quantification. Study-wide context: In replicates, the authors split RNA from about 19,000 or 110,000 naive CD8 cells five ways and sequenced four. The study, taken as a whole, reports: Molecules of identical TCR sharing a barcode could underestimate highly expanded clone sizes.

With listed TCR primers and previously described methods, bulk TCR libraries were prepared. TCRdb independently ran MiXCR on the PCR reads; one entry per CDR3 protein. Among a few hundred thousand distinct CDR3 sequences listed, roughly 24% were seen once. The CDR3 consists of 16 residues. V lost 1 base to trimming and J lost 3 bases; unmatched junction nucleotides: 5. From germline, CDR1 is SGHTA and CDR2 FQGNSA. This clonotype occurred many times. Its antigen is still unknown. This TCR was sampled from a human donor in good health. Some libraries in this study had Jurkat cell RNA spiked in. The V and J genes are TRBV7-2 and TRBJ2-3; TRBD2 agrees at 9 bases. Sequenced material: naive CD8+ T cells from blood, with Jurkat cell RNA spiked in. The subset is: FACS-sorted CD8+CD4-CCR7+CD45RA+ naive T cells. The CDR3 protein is CASSLVAGGQTDTQYF. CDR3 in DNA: TGTGCCAGCAGCTTAGTTGCGGGGGGGCAAACAGATACGCAGTATTTT.